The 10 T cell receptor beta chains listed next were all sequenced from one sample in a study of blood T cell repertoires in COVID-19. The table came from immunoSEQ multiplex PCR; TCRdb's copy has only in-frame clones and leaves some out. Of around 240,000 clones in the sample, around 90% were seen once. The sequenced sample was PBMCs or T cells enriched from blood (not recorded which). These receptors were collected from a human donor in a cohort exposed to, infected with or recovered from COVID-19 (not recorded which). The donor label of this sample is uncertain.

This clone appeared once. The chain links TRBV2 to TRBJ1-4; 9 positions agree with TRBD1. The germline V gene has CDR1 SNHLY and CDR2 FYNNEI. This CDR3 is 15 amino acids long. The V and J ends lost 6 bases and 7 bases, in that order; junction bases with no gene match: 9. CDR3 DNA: TGTGCCAGCAGGGAGGACAGGGGTCAGGGTGAAAAACTGTTTTTT. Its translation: CASREDRGQGEKLFF.

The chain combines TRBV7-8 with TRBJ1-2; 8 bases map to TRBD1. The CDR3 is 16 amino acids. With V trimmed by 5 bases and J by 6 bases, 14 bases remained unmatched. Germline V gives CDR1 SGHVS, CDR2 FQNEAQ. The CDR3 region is CASSAEWTGQSNGYTF. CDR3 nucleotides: TGTGCCAGCAGCGCCGAGTGGACAGGGCAGTCTAATGGCTACACCTTC.

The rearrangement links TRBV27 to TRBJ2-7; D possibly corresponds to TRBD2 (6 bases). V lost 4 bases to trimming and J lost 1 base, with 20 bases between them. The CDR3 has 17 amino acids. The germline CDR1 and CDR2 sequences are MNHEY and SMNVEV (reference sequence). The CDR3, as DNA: TGTGCCAGCAGTTCCAATCCCGGGTCTCGGGGGTCCTACGAGCAGTACTTC. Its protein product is CASSSNPGSRGSYEQYF.

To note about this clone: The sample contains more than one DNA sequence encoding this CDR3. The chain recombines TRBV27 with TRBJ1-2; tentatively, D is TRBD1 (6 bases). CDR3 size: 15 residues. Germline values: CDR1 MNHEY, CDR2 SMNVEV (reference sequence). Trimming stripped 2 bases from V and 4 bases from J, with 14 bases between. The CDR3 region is CASSLTGGRTYGYTF. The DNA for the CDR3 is TGTGCCAGCAGTTTAACGGGGGGCAGGACCTATGGCTACACCTTC.

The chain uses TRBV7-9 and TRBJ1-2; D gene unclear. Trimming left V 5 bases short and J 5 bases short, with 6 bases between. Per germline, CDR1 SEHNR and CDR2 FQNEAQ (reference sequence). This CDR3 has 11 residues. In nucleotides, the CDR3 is TGTGCCAGCAGCGTCTCTTATGGCTACACCTTC. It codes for CASSVSYGYTF.

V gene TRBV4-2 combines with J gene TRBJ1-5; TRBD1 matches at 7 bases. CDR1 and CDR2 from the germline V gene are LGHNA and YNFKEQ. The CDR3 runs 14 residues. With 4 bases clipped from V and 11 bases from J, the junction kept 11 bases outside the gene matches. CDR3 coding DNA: TGTGCCAGCAGCCCAGAGACAGGGTTAGTGGCCCAGCATTTT. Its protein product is CASSPETGLVAQHF.

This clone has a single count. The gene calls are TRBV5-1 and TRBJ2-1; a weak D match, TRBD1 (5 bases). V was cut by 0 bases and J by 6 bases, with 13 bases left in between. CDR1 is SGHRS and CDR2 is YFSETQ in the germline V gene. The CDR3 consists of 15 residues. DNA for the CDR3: TGCGCCAGCAGCTTGGTAACAGGCGAATCCAATGAGCAGTTCTTC. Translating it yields CASSLVTGESNEQFF.

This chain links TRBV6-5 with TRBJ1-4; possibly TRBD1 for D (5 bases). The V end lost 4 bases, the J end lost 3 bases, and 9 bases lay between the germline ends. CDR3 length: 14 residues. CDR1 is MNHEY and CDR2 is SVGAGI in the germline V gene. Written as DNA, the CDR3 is TGTGCCAGCAGTTTTCGACAGTCTAATGAAAAACTGTTTTTT. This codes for CASSFRQSNEKLFF.

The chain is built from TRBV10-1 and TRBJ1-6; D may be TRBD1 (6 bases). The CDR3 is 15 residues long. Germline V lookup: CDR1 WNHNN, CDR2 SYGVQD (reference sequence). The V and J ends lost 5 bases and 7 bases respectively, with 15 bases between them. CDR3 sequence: CASSTRTELNSPLHF. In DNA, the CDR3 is TGCGCCAGCAGTACGAGGACAGAGCTAAATTCACCCCTCCACTTT.

The CDR3 sequence: CASSPTRDTYYEQYF. CDR3 bases: TGTGCCAGCAGCCCCACCCGGGACACTTACTACGAGCAGTACTTC. The rearrangement uses TRBV11-1 and TRBJ2-7; D possibly corresponds to TRBD1 (6 bases). CDR3 length: 15 amino acids. CDR1 and CDR2 (germline): SGHAT, FQDESV (reference sequence). Trimming stripped 5 bases from V and 3 bases from J, with 17 bases between.